This is a list of T cell receptor beta chains from one sample in a study of OX40 agonist ivuxolimab in advanced cancers. TCRdb's table, derived via immunoSEQ multiplex PCR, lists solely in-frame clones and lacks some. The sample holds more than 75,000 clones, around 89% seen once. Sequences were derived from CD4+ or CD8+ T cells sorted from blood, sampled in a trial of the OX40 agonist ivuxolimab. Source of these receptors: an adult with an advanced solid tumor such as melanoma, head and neck, liver or kidney cancer. Both conserved end residues are part of each CDR3. Fields, in order: CDR3 protein, V gene, J gene.

CASSLMTSGWRDGGNEQFF,TRBV7-9,TRBJ2-1
CASSQVQRDNEKLFF,TRBV4-2,TRBJ1-4
CASTGTNTEAFF,TRBV19,TRBJ1-1
CASSLAVGQSEAFF,TRBV5-1,TRBJ1-1
CASSLIQGDGVSSYEQYF,TRBV5-6,TRBJ2-7
CASSSGIVMNTEAFF,TRBV7-9,TRBJ1-1
CASSEALANYEQYF,TRBV2,TRBJ2-7
CASSEDQGEAFF,TRBV6-1,TRBJ1-1
CASGYPGASGRNEQFF,TRBV12-5,TRBJ2-1
CASSQVYGGTGEQFF,TRBV4-1,TRBJ2-1
CASSHRGPEYPGELFF,TRBV5-5,TRBJ2-2
CASSPPGQREYF,TRBV7-9,TRBJ2-7
CAWSVSYLAGGHEKLFF,TRBV30,TRBJ1-4
CASSLDGYSYEQYF,TRBV5-4,TRBJ2-7
CASSLGQNSGNTIYF,TRBV5-1,TRBJ1-3
CASRRTSGSNEQFF,TRBV10-1,TRBJ2-1
CASSTSYGQETQYF,TRBV19,TRBJ2-5
CASSPISTIRGTEAFF,TRBV11-2,TRBJ1-1
CASSHLTGGGEQYF,TRBV4-1,TRBJ2-7
CASSYQAGGSSYEQYF,TRBV6-5,TRBJ2-7
CASSDASSERASYEQYF,TRBV6-1,TRBJ2-7
CAWSVRGQETQYF,TRBV30,TRBJ2-5
CASSQDPGRGTEAFF,TRBV4-1,TRBJ1-1
CASSVGTSGSLETQYF,TRBV9,TRBJ2-5
CSGDRNTEAFF,TRBV20-1,TRBJ1-1
CASSGASGSSYEQYF,TRBV7-2,.
CAYQGEARYYGYTF,TRBV30,TRBJ1-2